The rows below give T cell receptor beta chains drawn from one sample of a study of vaccination and CD4 T cells after COVID-19. TCRdb passed the PCR reads through MiXCR, listing each CDR3 protein once. Of 15,000 to 20,000 distinct CDR3 sequences listed, around 48% are singletons. Their target antigens are unknown. This sample comprised CD4+ T cells from blood, cultured in vitro, obtained after SARS-CoV-2 vaccination. The receptors were gathered from a human donor who had recovered from COVID-19. The CDR3 runs from the conserved cysteine through the conserved F or W. The D gene is left open where the match is weak. Not all rows give a size; the values are once, few, many and, for expanded clones, a class.

D gene,V gene,J gene,clone size,CDR3 protein,CDR3 DNA
NA,TRBV7-2,TRBJ2-3,NA,CASSFPAPDTQYF,TGTGCCAGCAGCTTCCCTGCCCCGGATACGCAGTATTTT
TRBD1,TRBV6-1,TRBJ1-2,NA,CASSDRDRGHGYTF,TGTGCCAGCAGTGACCGGGACAGGGGACATGGCTACACCTTC
NA,TRBV7-2,TRBJ1-6,few,CASSLQGSNSPLHF,TGTGCCAGCAGCTTACAGGGGTCAAATTCACCCCTCCACTTT
TRBD1,TRBV19,TRBJ1-1,NA,CASSTQAGGTEAFF,TGTGCCAGTAGTACACAGGCAGGGGGTACTGAAGCTTTCTTT
NA,TRBV12-3/TRBV12-4,TRBJ2-3,NA,CTSTAGSSTDTQYF,TGTACCAGCACCGCCGGATCTAGCACAGATACGCAGTATTTT
NA,TRBV14,TRBJ1-2,NA,CASSQEHHGYTF,TGTGCCAGCAGCCAAGAACATCACGGCTACACCTTC
NA,TRBV7-9,TRBJ2-5,NA,CASTPRSNQETQYF,TGTGCCAGCACCCCGAGGAGTAACCAAGAGACCCAGTACTTC
NA,TRBV28,TRBJ2-1,NA,CASSSLGISSYNEQFF,TGTGCCAGCAGTAGCCTAGGAATTAGCTCCTACAATGAGCAGTTCTTC
TRBD1,TRBV12-3/TRBV12-4,TRBJ1-2,few,CASSEQGAGYTF,TGTGCCAGCAGTGAACAGGGGGCTGGCTACACCTTC
NA,TRBV6-5,TRBJ2-3,NA,CASSYRIGTDTQYF,TGTGCCAGCAGTTACCGGATCGGCACAGATACGCAGTATTTT
NA,TRBV28,TRBJ1-5,NA,CASSSPAYPGSPQHF,TGTGCCAGCAGTTCCCCCGCGTACCCAGGTAGCCCCCAGCATTTT
NA,TRBV11-3,TRBJ2-3,NA,CASSLGSVTDTQYF,TGTGCCAGCAGCTTAGGTTCGGTCACAGATACGCAGTATTTT
NA,TRBV6-1,TRBJ2-1,NA,CASSTSRNEQFF,TGTGCCAGCAGTACCTCTAGAAATGAGCAGTTCTTC
NA,TRBV27,TRBJ1-6,few,CASKRGDSPLHF,TGTGCCAGCAAGAGGGGGGATTCACCCCTCCACTTT
NA,TRBV6-5,TRBJ2-5,NA,CASSYSKETQYF,TGTGCCAGCAGTTACTCAAAGGAGACCCAGTACTTC
NA,TRBV7-8,TRBJ2-7,few,CASSLIMTGSSYEQYF,TGTGCCAGCAGCTTAATAATGACGGGTAGTTCCTACGAGCAGTACTTC
NA,TRBV10-1,TRBJ2-7,NA,CASQPRTRQYEQYF,TGCGCCAGTCAGCCCCGAACTAGACAGTACGAGCAGTACTTC
NA,TRBV7-2,TRBJ2-6,NA,CASSFPGANVLTF,TGTGCCAGCAGCTTCCCCGGGGCCAACGTCCTGACTTTC
NA,TRBV6-1,TRBJ1-2,few,CASRRGSFYGYTF,TGTGCCAGCAGGAGGGGCTCCTTCTATGGCTACACCTTC
NA,TRBV2,TRBJ1-2,few,CASREQAPSYGYTF,TGTGCCAGCAGGGAACAGGCTCCTAGCTATGGCTACACCTTC
NA,TRBV7-3,TRBJ1-6,NA,CASSLKGWGSPLHF,TGTGCCAGCAGCTTAAAGGGGTGGGGATCACCCCTCCACTTT
NA,TRBV27,TRBJ1-2,few,CASSFGGRRGGYTF,TGTGCCAGCAGTTTTGGGGGAAGACGCGGTGGCTACACCTTC
NA,TRBV7-9,TRBJ1-5,NA,CASSLDGNQPQHF,TGTGCCAGCAGCTTAGATGGCAATCAGCCCCAGCATTTT
NA,TRBV27,TRBJ2-7,NA,CASSWRQSPREQYF,TGTGCCAGCAGTTGGCGGCAGTCCCCTCGCGAGCAGTACTTC
NA,TRBV6-2/TRBV6-3,TRBJ1-2,few,CASSKPRDTRYGYTF,TGTGCCAGCAGTAAACCTAGGGACACTCGCTATGGCTACACCTTC
NA,TRBV7-3,TRBJ2-2,NA,CASSTGPTGTGELFF,TGTGCCAGCAGTACGGGTCCAACGGGCACCGGGGAGCTGTTTTTT
TRBD2,TRBV6-1,TRBJ2-3,NA,CATTRGGSLNTQYF,TGTGCCACTACTCGGGGGGGCAGTTTGAATACGCAGTATTTT
TRBD1,TRBV6-1,TRBJ2-2,NA,CASSRSGTENTGELFF,TGTGCCAGCAGTAGATCCGGGACAGAGAACACCGGGGAGCTGTTTTTT
NA,TRBV6-2/TRBV6-3,TRBJ1-2,NA,CASSYPLEGWGYTF,TGTGCCAGCAGTTACCCGCTGGAGGGTTGGGGCTACACCTTC
TRBD1,TRBV20-1,TRBJ2-3,few,CSAEQGTDTQYF,TGCAGTGCTGAACAGGGGACAGATACGCAGTATTTT
NA,TRBV20-1,TRBJ1-6,NA,CSAIQTGDSPLHF,TGCAGTGCTATACAGACCGGTGACTCACCCCTCCACTTT
NA,TRBV11-3,TRBJ1-6,NA,CASSLRVGPNNSPLHF,TGTGCCAGCAGCTTAAGAGTCGGCCCCAATAATTCACCCCTCCACTTT
NA,TRBV19,TRBJ1-5,NA,CASSISSRDNQPQHF,TGTGCCAGTAGTATAAGTTCCAGGGACAATCAGCCCCAGCATTTT
TRBD1,TRBV7-8,TRBJ2-5,few,CASSLGDRGPGQETQYF,TGTGCCAGCAGCTTAGGGGACAGGGGCCCGGGTCAAGAGACCCAGTACTTC
TRBD2,TRBV20-1,TRBJ2-3,NA,CSASSTSGGITDTQYF,TGCAGTGCTTCTTCGACTAGCGGGGGGATCACAGATACGCAGTATTTT
TRBD2,TRBV11-3,TRBJ2-7,NA,CASSERLAGAYEQYF,TGTGCCAGCAGTGAGAGACTAGCGGGGGCCTACGAGCAGTACTTC
NA,TRBV15,TRBJ2-7,NA,CATSREGQSLYEQYF,TGTGCCACCAGCAGGGAAGGACAGAGCCTCTACGAGCAGTACTTC
NA,TRBV5-4,TRBJ1-5,NA,CASSFDRDQPQHF,TGTGCCAGCAGCTTTGACCGAGATCAGCCCCAGCATTTT
NA,TRBV15,TRBJ2-3,few,CATSRKGTPSTDTQYF,TGTGCCACCAGCAGGAAAGGGACCCCTAGCACAGATACGCAGTATTTT
NA,TRBV7-2,TRBJ1-1,NA,CASSAGRITEAFF,TGTGCCAGCAGCGCGGGGAGGATCACTGAAGCTTTCTTT
NA,TRBV6-1,TRBJ1-2,NA,CASTGVTGYTF,TGTGCCAGCACAGGGGTGACCGGCTACACCTTC
TRBD2,TRBV20-1,TRBJ2-3,NA,CSAPSSGRAGDTQYF,TGCAGTGCCCCTTCTAGCGGGAGGGCCGGCGATACGCAGTATTTT
NA,TRBV20-1,TRBJ1-5,NA,CSASPGRSNQPQHF,TGCAGTGCTAGTCCGGGTCGAAGCAATCAGCCCCAGCATTTT
TRBD1,TRBV7-2,TRBJ2-7,NA,CASSLWDRMTYEQYF,TGTGCCAGCAGTCTCTGGGACAGGATGACCTACGAGCAGTACTTC
NA,TRBV20-1,TRBJ2-5,NA,CSATLPSGETQYF,TGCAGTGCTACTCTCCCCTCGGGAGAGACCCAGTACTTC